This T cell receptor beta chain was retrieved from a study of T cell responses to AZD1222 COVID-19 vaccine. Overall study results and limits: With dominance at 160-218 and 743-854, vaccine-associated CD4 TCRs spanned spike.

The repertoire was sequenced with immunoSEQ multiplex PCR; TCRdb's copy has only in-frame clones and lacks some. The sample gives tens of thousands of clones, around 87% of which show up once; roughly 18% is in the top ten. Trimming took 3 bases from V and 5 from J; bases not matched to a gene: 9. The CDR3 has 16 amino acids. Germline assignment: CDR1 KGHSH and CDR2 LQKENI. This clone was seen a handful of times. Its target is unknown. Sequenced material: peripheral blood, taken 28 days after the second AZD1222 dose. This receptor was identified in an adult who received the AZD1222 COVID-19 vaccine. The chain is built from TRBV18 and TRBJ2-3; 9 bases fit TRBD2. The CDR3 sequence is CASSPVAGGPGDTQYF. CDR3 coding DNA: TGTGCCAGCTCACCGGTGGCGGGGGGGCCGGGAGATACGCAGTATTTT.